This TCR beta chain was sequenced for a study of blood T cell repertoires in COVID-19. As for the study in general: Sources were T cells, B-cell-depleted T cells, or PBMCs; the material itself was cDNA or gDNA.

CDR3 size: 17 residues. Germline CDR1 SGHNT, CDR2 YENEEA. V was shortened by 1 base and J by 3 bases, with 18 bases between the two germline ends. The count of this clone is one. Ages ranged from about 18 to 89 years, with residence in fewer than 25 US areas. Participants' own reports of clinical history determined their cohort assignment. The method was immunoSEQ multiplex PCR; TCRdb's version includes in-frame clones alone and lacks a portion of them. The sample contains 200,000 to 250,000 clones, roughly nine tenths of which appear only once. This clonotype was sampled from a woman aged 45 to 65 in a cohort exposed to, infected with or recovered from COVID-19 (not recorded which). Sequenced input: PBMCs or T cells enriched from blood (not recorded which). The chain has TRBV11-3 and TRBJ1-1; possibly TRBD1 for D (5 bases). CDR3 DNA sequence: TGTGCCAGCAGCTTAGGAAGCGGTGGGGGGAGGGACACTGAAGCTTTCTTT. This sequence encodes CASSLGSGGGRDTEAFF.